One sample yielded the 5 T cell receptor beta chains listed below, sequenced in a study of blood T cell repertoires in COVID-19. TCRdb's table, derived via immunoSEQ multiplex PCR, lists solely in-frame clones and lacks some. The data show roughly 52,000 clones, 88% seen once. Source material: peripheral blood. The source is a man aged 60 to 75 with active COVID-19.

The gene calls are TRBV20-1 and TRBJ2-3; TRBD2 matches at 13 bases. V lost 3 bases to trimming and J lost 3 bases; unmatched junction nucleotides: 12. The germline V gene has CDR1 DFQATT and CDR2 SNEGSKA (reference sequence). The CDR3 contains 18 residues. CDR3 loop: CSASGRVTSGRGTDTQYF. The CDR3 DNA follows: TGCAGTGCTAGTGGCAGGGTAACTAGCGGGAGGGGAACAGATACGCAGTATTTT.

This chain connects TRBV4-2 to TRBJ2-1; D is possibly TRBD2 (6 bases). This CDR3 has 16 residues. Trimming took off 2 bases at V and 8 bases at J, with 19 bases between the two ends. Germline V gene sequence: CDR1 LGHNA, CDR2 YNFKEQ. CDR3 sequence reads: CASSQNPQGGADEQFF. The CDR3 DNA follows: TGTGCCAGCAGCCAAAATCCCCAAGGAGGGGCGGATGAGCAGTTCTTC.

V gene TRBV11-1 combines with J gene TRBJ2-1; 10 positions agree with TRBD2. CDR1 and CDR2 (germline): SGHAT, FQDESV (reference sequence). V lost 2 bases, J lost 5 bases, and 0 bases stayed unmatched. The CDR3 length is 14 residues. This chain's CDR3 is CASSLSGGDNEQFF. As DNA, the CDR3 is TGTGCCAGCAGCTTAAGCGGGGGGGACAATGAGCAGTTCTTC.

The V gene is TRBV5-6, the J gene TRBJ2-7, with D perhaps matching TRBD2 (6 bases). Trimming took off 7 bases at V and 1 base at J, with 15 bases between the two ends. Per germline, CDR1 SGHDT and CDR2 YYEEEE. The CDR3 runs 14 residues. CDR3 in amino acids: CASWRGFTSYEQYF. The DNA for the CDR3 is TGTGCCAGCTGGAGGGGCTTTACTTCCTACGAGCAGTACTTC.

The rearrangement joins TRBV19 to TRBJ2-3; tentatively, D is TRBD1 (5 bases). The CDR3 contains 15 residues. V was trimmed by 3 bases and J by 6 bases, leaving 16 bases between them. Germline CDR1 LNHDA, CDR2 SQIVND (reference sequence). In DNA, the CDR3 is TGTGCCAGTAGTATGGCAGGGCGGCTTTTCGATACGCAGTATTTT. Amino acid sequence: CASSMAGRLFDTQYF.